A selection of T cell receptor beta chains follows, all from one sample in a study of blood T cell repertoires in COVID-19. TCRdb's table, derived via immunoSEQ multiplex PCR, lists solely in-frame clones and lacks some. This table has about 190,000 clones, 80% to 90% appearing once. What was sequenced was peripheral blood. These TCRs come from a man aged 65 to 85 with active or convalescent COVID-19. The CDR3 runs from the conserved cysteine through the conserved F or W. A D gene is named only where the DNA matches it firmly. For some rows the clone size is stated as once, few or many, or as a class when expanded; others skip it.

j_gene	v_gene	abundance	d_gene	len	CDR3aa	CDR3nt
TRBJ1-1	TRBV3-1/TRBV3-2	.	.	14	CASSQGAGNTEAFF	TGTGCCAGCAGCCAAGGAGCAGGGAACACTGAAGCTTTCTTT
TRBJ2-2	TRBV6-5	once	TRBD2	15	CASSYSSSGAGELFF	TGTGCCAGCAGTTACTCTTCTAGCGGGGCCGGGGAGCTGTTTTTT
TRBJ2-7	TRBV3-1/TRBV3-2	.	.	13	CASSRRGSGEQYF	TGTGCCAGCAGCCGGCGGGGCAGCGGCGAGCAGTACTTC
TRBJ1-2	TRBV5-1	.	.	14	CASSSQGQSYGYTF	TGCGCCAGCAGCTCCCAGGGACAAAGCTATGGCTACACCTTC
TRBJ2-1	TRBV2	.	.	12	CASREDYAEQFF	TGTGCCAGCAGGGAGGACTACGCCGAGCAGTTCTTC
TRBJ1-3	TRBV5-4	.	.	13	CASSPEAGNTIYF	TGTGCCAGCAGTCCGGAGGCTGGAAACACCATATATTTT
TRBJ1-6	TRBV27	.	.	14	CASSPDKPNSPLHF	TGTGCCAGCAGTCCGGACAAACCTAATTCACCCCTCCACTTT
TRBJ2-1	TRBV11-2	once	TRBD1	15	CASSPRDRGYNEQFF	TGTGCCAGCAGTCCACGGGACAGGGGCTACAATGAGCAGTTCTTC
TRBJ1-1	TRBV10-3	once	.	13	CAISEGRNTEAFF	TGTGCCATCAGTGAGGGGCGGAACACTGAAGCTTTCTTT
TRBJ2-2	TRBV6-2/TRBV6-3	few	TRBD2	18	CASSYPGFAGERTGELFF	TGTGCCAGCAGTTACCCTGGCTTTGCGGGAGAGAGGACCGGGGAGCTGTTTTTT
TRBJ2-7	TRBV28	.	TRBD1	19	CASSLYRDSTSRSNYEQYF	TGTGCCAGCAGTTTATACCGGGACAGTACATCCCGATCTAACTACGAGCAGTACTTC
TRBJ1-2	TRBV5-1	few	.	15	CASSLVPAGEGGYTF	TGCGCCAGCAGCTTGGTACCGGCAGGTGAGGGTGGCTACACCTTC
TRBJ2-2	TRBV6-5	.	TRBD2	15	CASCKLAGAAGELFF	TGTGCCAGCTGCAAACTAGCGGGGGCCGCCGGGGAGCTGTTTTTT
TRBJ2-3	TRBV18	.	.	15	CASSNRVDSTDTQYF	TGTGCCAGCTCAAACAGGGTTGATAGCACAGATACGCAGTATTTT
TRBJ1-2	TRBV28	.	TRBD1	17	CASRISGTGILGDGYTF	TGTGCCAGCCGAATATCCGGGACAGGGATTTTGGGTGATGGCTACACCTTC
TRBJ1-5	TRBV30	.	TRBD1	16	CAWSVGGRGRNQPQHF	TGTGCCTGGAGTGTAGGGGGCAGGGGTCGCAATCAGCCCCAGCATTTT
TRBJ2-3	TRBV14	.	TRBD2	15	CASSQRRGNTDTQYF	TGTGCCAGCAGCCAACGGCGGGGGAACACAGATACGCAGTATTTT
TRBJ2-3	TRBV19	.	TRBD2	15	CASSILAGGTDTQYF	TGTGCCAGTAGTATACTAGCGGGGGGCACAGATACGCAGTATTTT
TRBJ2-5	TRBV25-1	.	.	13	CASSFREGETQYF	TGTGCCAGCAGTTTCAGGGAAGGAGAGACCCAGTACTTC
TRBJ1-1	TRBV5-1	.	.	16	CASSLVSGLGDTEAFF	TGCGCCAGCAGCCTCGTGTCCGGCCTCGGAGACACTGAAGCTTTCTTT
TRBJ1-2	TRBV6-5	.	TRBD1	14	CASSYRQGASGYTF	TGTGCCAGCAGTTACCGACAGGGGGCGTCCGGCTACACCTTC
TRBJ1-1	TRBV5-1	.	.	13	CASWDIWGTEAFF	TGCGCCAGCTGGGACATTTGGGGCACTGAAGCTTTCTTT
TRBJ2-7	TRBV5-5	.	.	15	CASSSLLGSNHEQYF	TGTGCCAGCAGCTCTCTTCTCGGGTCTAACCACGAGCAGTACTTC
TRBJ2-2	TRBV5-6	.	.	15	CASSPRAGLFGELFF	TGTGCCAGCAGCCCGAGGGCCGGGCTCTTCGGGGAGCTGTTTTTT
TRBJ2-7	TRBV27	.	TRBD1	16	CASSSSGGDFSYEQYF	TGTGCCAGCAGTTCTTCAGGGGGCGATTTCTCCTACGAGCAGTACTTC
TRBJ2-4	TRBV28	once	TRBD1	14	CASRRQGLENIQYF	TGTGCCAGCAGAAGACAGGGGTTAGAAAACATTCAGTACTTC
TRBJ1-1	TRBV23-1	.	TRBD1	15	CASSHRDRDYAEAFF	TGCGCCAGCAGTCACCGCGACAGGGATTACGCTGAAGCTTTCTTT
TRBJ1-3	TRBV6-6	.	.	11	CASSMGPTIYF	TGTGCCAGCAGCATGGGCCCCACCATATATTTT
TRBJ2-1	TRBV6-5	.	.	16	CASSYSTHGYTREQFF	TGTGCCAGCAGTTACTCGACCCACGGGTACACAAGGGAGCAGTTCTTC
TRBJ1-3	TRBV5-4	.	.	15	CASSSDSNSGNTIYF	TGTGCCAGCAGCTCCGACAGCAACTCTGGAAACACCATATATTTT
TRBJ2-7	TRBV7-8	.	.	14	CASSLLAGRSEQYF	TGTGCCAGCAGCTTACTGGCGGGCAGGAGCGAGCAGTACTTC
TRBJ1-1	TRBV5-1	.	.	16	CASRRAPGRGNTEAFF	TGCGCCAGCAGAAGGGCACCCGGCAGGGGAAACACTGAAGCTTTCTTT
TRBJ2-1	TRBV4-3	few	TRBD2	16	CASSQDLAGRYNEQFF	TGCGCCAGCAGCCAAGATCTAGCGGGACGCTACAATGAGCAGTTCTTC
TRBJ2-6	TRBV7-8	.	.	15	CASSLGANGANVLTF	TGTGCCAGCAGCTTAGGGGCGAATGGGGCCAACGTCCTGACTTTC
TRBJ1-6	TRBV5-1	.	TRBD1	17	CASSLVGGQGVGSPLHF	TGCGCCAGCAGCTTGGTTGGGGGACAGGGGGTAGGTTCACCCCTCCACTTT
TRBJ1-2	TRBV6-1	.	.	16	CASSEALGGASYGYTF	TGTGCCAGCAGTGAAGCGCTCGGAGGAGCTAGCTATGGCTACACCTTC
TRBJ1-5	TRBV19	.	TRBD1	15	CASSADRGETQPQHF	TGTGCCAGTAGTGCTGACAGGGGAGAAACTCAGCCCCAGCATTTT
TRBJ2-5	TRBV7-8	.	TRBD1	13	CASSSTGVETQYF	TGTGCCAGCAGCTCGACAGGGGTTGAGACCCAGTACTTC
TRBJ2-5	TRBV6-5	.	TRBD1	14	CASRATGAGETQYF	TGTGCCAGCAGGGCGACAGGGGCCGGGGAGACCCAGTACTTC
TRBJ1-5	TRBV6-5	.	.	14	CASSRENYPAPQHF	TGTGCCAGCAGTAGAGAGAACTACCCGGCGCCCCAGCATTTT
TRBJ1-4	TRBV5-5	.	.	15	CASRDAGWANEKLFF	TGTGCCAGCAGGGACGCGGGCTGGGCTAATGAAAAACTGTTTTTT
TRBJ1-4	TRBV3-1/TRBV3-2	.	.	12	CASSPAGEKLFF	TGTGCCAGCAGCCCAGCAGGGGAAAAACTGTTTTTT
TRBJ2-7	TRBV10-3	.	.	13	CAISRDPGYEQYF	TGTGCCATCAGTCGAGACCCGGGCTACGAGCAGTACTTC
TRBJ2-7	TRBV10-2	.	TRBD1	17	CASSSIRPGQGAYEQYF	TGCGCCAGCAGCAGTATTAGACCGGGACAGGGGGCCTACGAGCAGTACTTC
TRBJ2-3	TRBV15	.	TRBD2	15	CATRLNGGGTDTQYF	TGTGCCACCCGGCTAAATGGGGGGGGGACAGATACGCAGTATTTT
TRBJ1-3	TRBV7-9	.	.	14	CASSFVGQGNTIYF	TGTGCCAGCAGCTTCGTTGGACAGGGAAACACCATATATTTT
TRBJ2-7	TRBV21-1	.	.	15	CASISRASGSYEQYF	TGTGCCAGCATCTCCAGGGCTAGCGGGAGCTACGAGCAGTACTTC
TRBJ2-1	TRBV24-1	.	TRBD2	16	CATSDPGLAEYNEQFF	TGTGCCACCAGTGATCCGGGACTAGCGGAATACAATGAGCAGTTCTTC
TRBJ2-3	TRBV27	.	TRBD2	16	CASRPAGGPMADTQYF	TGTGCCAGCAGGCCAGCGGGAGGGCCGATGGCAGATACGCAGTATTTT
TRBJ1-5	TRBV10-2	.	.	16	CASSVNGPNSNQPQHF	TGCGCCAGCAGTGTCAATGGGCCAAATAGCAATCAGCCCCAGCATTTT
TRBJ1-2	TRBV11-2	.	TRBD1	15	CASSPGQGGSYGYTF	TGTGCCAGCAGCCCGGGACAGGGGGGGAGCTATGGCTACACCTTC
TRBJ2-4	TRBV28	.	.	13	CASSLAPRGIQYF	TGTGCCAGCAGTCTGGCCCCCCGAGGCATTCAGTACTTC
TRBJ1-2	TRBV11-2	few	TRBD1	14	CASSRTGEGNGYTF	TGTGCCAGCAGCCGGACAGGGGAAGGGAATGGCTACACCTTC
TRBJ2-7	TRBV5-1	.	TRBD2	15	CASSLARAGVYEQYF	TGCGCCAGCAGCTTGGCTCGAGCGGGAGTGTACGAGCAGTACTTC
TRBJ2-1	TRBV19	few	.	16	CASSKRGAGEDNEQFF	TGTGCCAGTAGTAAAAGGGGCGCCGGGGAGGACAATGAGCAGTTCTTC
TRBJ2-1	TRBV15	.	.	13	CATSRSTENEQFF	TGTGCCACCAGCAGATCGACAGAGAATGAGCAGTTCTTC